These T cell receptor beta chains were read from a single sample in a study of blood T cell repertoires in COVID-19. TCRdb keeps only in-frame clones here, not all; method: immunoSEQ multiplex PCR. Of about 140,000 clones in the sample, 76% are singletons; the top ten hold 4.5% to 5%. What was sequenced was peripheral blood. The receptors were sampled from a woman older than 75 with active or convalescent COVID-19. The CDR3 runs from the conserved cysteine through the conserved F or W. D genes are given only for firm matches. Size is omitted from some rows. Given values are once, few, many or a class for expanded clones.

>TRBJ1-1|TRBD1|TRBV6-5|NA
TGTGCCAGTGACGACAGGGGGGGAACTGAAGCTTTCTTT
CASDDRGGTEAFF
>TRBJ1-6|TRBD1|TRBV7-9|NA
TGTGCCAGCAGCTTAGGCTTGCAGGGACAGGATAATTCACCCCTCCACTTT
CASSLGLQGQDNSPLHF
>TRBJ2-1|NA|TRBV10-3|NA
TGTGCCATCAGAAGACAGGATTCCTACAATGAGCAGTTCTTC
CAIRRQDSYNEQFF
>TRBJ2-3|TRBD1|TRBV18|NA
TGTGCCAGCTCACCCCCAGTAGGGACAGAAGAAACAGATACGCAGTATTTT
CASSPPVGTEETDTQYF
>TRBJ1-3|NA|TRBV6-1|NA
TGTGCCAGCAGTCAAGAAAGGACAGCTACTGGAAACACCATATATTTT
CASSQERTATGNTIYF
>TRBJ2-2|TRBD1|TRBV19|NA
TGTGCCAGTAGAACCGCCGGGACAGGGAACACCGGGGAGCTGTTTTTT
CASRTAGTGNTGELFF
>TRBJ1-4|NA|TRBV10-3|NA
TGTGCCATCAGTGAGTCAGGGGCCGAGGAAAAACTGTTTTTT
CAISESGAEEKLFF
>TRBJ1-4|TRBD1|TRBV6-6|NA
TGTGCCAGCAGCCCCTATAGGGACAGGGACGAAAAACTGTTTTTT
CASSPYRDRDEKLFF
>TRBJ2-1|NA|TRBV19|NA
TGTGCCAGTAGTTCCCACCCCAGGGGCGATGAGCAGTTCTTC
CASSSHPRGDEQFF
>TRBJ1-1|NA|TRBV5-1|NA
TGCGCCTTAGAGACAGGTTTGTTCACTGAAGCTTTCTTT
CALETGLFTEAFF
>TRBJ1-3|NA|TRBV5-6|NA
TGTGCCAGCAGCTTTCGCAGGGGATACTCTGGAAACACCATATATTTT
CASSFRRGYSGNTIYF
>TRBJ2-7|NA|TRBV18|NA
TGTGCCAGCTCACCAAAGGGGGACCAAAGAGCCTACGAGCAGTACTTC
CASSPKGDQRAYEQYF
>TRBJ1-2|NA|TRBV3-1/TRBV3-2|NA
TGTGCCAGCAGCCCTTGGGACACCGTCTATGGCTACACCTTC
CASSPWDTVYGYTF
>TRBJ1-6|NA|TRBV15|once
TGTGCCACCAGGAGGGGGGGCGCCAAGAATTCACCCCTCCACTTT
CATRRGGAKNSPLHF
>TRBJ2-3|TRBD1|TRBV7-7|NA
TGTGCTAGCAGCTTGGGGGTTCAGGGGGCGCCGGGCACAGATACGCAGTATTTT
CASSLGVQGAPGTDTQYF
>TRBJ1-5|NA|TRBV2|NA
TGTGCCAGCAGTGACCCAGGGCATCAGCCCCAGCATTTT
CASSDPGHQPQHF
>TRBJ1-5|NA|TRBV11-2|NA
TGTGCCAGCAGCCTGAGTGCAGGGTCCCCAGGCCAGCCCCAGCATTTT
CASSLSAGSPGQPQHF
>TRBJ1-1|NA|TRBV6-4|NA
TGTGCCAGCACCACAGAGATACAGAACACTGAAGCTTTCTTT
CASTTEIQNTEAFF
>TRBJ1-3|NA|TRBV11-2|NA
TGTGCCAGCAGCTTAGGAGCGGTTTCTGGAAACACCATATATTTT
CASSLGAVSGNTIYF
>TRBJ2-2|NA|TRBV27|NA
TGTGCCAGCAGTTTATATAGAATGAACACCGGGGAGCTGTTTTTT
CASSLYRMNTGELFF